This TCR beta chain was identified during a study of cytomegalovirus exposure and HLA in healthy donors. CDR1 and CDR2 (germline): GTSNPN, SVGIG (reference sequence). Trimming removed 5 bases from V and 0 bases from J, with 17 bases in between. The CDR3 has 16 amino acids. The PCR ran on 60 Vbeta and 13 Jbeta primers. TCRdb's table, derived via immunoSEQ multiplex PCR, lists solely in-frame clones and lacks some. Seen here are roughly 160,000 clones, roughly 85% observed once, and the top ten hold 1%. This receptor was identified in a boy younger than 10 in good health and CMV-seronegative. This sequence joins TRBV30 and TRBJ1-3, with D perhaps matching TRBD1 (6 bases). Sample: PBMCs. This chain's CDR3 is CAWVPPGHSSGNTIYF. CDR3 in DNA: TGTGCCTGGGTCCCGCCGGGACACAGCTCTGGAAACACCATATATTTT.